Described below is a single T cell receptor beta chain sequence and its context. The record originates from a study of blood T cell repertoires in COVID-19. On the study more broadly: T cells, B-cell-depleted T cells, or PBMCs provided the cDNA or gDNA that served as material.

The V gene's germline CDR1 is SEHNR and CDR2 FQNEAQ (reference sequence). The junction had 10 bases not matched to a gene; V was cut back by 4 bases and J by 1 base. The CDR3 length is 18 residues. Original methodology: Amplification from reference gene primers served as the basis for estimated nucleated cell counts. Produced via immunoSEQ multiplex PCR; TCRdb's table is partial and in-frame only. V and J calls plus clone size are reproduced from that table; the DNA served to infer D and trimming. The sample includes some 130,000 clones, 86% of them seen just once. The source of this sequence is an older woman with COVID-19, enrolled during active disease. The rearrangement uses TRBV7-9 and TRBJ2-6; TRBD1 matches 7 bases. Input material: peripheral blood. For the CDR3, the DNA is TGTGCCAGCAGCTCTTACAGGGGCGTCCAGTCTGGGGCCAACGTCCTGACTTTC. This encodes CASSSYRGVQSGANVLTF.